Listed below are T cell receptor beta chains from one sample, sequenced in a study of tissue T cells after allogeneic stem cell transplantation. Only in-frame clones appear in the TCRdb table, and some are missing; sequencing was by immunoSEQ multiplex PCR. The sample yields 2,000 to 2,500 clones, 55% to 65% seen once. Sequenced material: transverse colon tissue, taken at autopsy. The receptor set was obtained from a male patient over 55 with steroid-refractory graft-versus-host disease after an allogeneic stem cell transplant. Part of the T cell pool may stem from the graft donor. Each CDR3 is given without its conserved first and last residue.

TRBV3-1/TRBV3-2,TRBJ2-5,ASSQDWARKETQY
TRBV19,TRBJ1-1,ASSRQTNTEAF
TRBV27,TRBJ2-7,ASRTGIYEQY
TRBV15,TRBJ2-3,ATTAPPADTQY
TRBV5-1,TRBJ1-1,ASSDTVNTEAF
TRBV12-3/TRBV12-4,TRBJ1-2,ASSSRVGYGYT
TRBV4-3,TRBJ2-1,ASSHGSGGGYNEQF
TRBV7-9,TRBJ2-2,ASSSVGALNTGELF
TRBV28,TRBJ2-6,ASSRTSGGADGANVLT
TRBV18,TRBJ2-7,ASSPSSGTSYEQY
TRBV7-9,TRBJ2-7,ASSPEGALEQY
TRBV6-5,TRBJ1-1,ASRSDGNTEAF
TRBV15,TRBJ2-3,ATSSPTPPQDTQY
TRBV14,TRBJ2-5,ASSQGRGQSETQY
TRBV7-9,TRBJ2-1,ASSLGSDDNEQF
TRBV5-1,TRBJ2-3,ASSLGQETPTDTQY
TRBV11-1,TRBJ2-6,ASRGMDSGANVLT
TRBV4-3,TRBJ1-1,ASSQDLARPPEAF
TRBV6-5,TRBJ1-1,ASSSTGRAEAF
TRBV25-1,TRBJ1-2,ASRRHPGRVGYT
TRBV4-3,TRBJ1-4,ASSQLFTGGNEKLF
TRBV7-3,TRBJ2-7,ASSLFAGAYEQY
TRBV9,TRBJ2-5,ASSVGGEETQY
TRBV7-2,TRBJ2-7,ASRTASYEQY
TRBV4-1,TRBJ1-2,ASSQEPGQGVYGYT
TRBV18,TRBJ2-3,ASSRSGGTDTQY
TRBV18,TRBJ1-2,ASSPNPSAYGYT
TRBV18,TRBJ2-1,ASSRNSADEQF
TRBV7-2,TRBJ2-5,ASSALALAHFRETQY
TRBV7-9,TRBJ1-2,ASSSGGTGGDYGYT
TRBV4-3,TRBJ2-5,ASSQVWGETQY
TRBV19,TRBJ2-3,ASSVKGPTDTQY
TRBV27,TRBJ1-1,ASGAGTGSNEAF
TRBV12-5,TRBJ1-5,ASGLNPNQPQH
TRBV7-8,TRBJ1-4,ASSELGQGGEKLF
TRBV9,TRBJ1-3,ASSVEAGSGNTIY
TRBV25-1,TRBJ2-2,ASGGTGITGELF
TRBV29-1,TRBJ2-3,SVVSGGRTQY
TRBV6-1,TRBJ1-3,ASSEAVRDTIY